This record looks at one T cell receptor beta chain sequence and its context. Antigen unknown. This sample was included in a study of OX40 agonist ivuxolimab in advanced cancers. Data came from immunoSEQ multiplex PCR; TCRdb stores just in-frame clones and leaves some out. The data hold 22,000 or so clones, with about 79% observed a single time. There are 14 residues in the CDR3. V lost 0 bases and J lost 1, with 4 bases in between. In germline, CDR1 is MNHEY, CDR2 SVGAGI. Study-wide results and caveats: More expanded clones were seen, on average, in CD8+ T cells than in CD4+.

This chain joins TRBV6-5 and TRBJ2-4; the D is unclear. This receptor was identified in an adult with an advanced solid tumor such as melanoma, head and neck, liver or kidney cancer. Source: CD4+ or CD8+ T cells sorted from blood, taken in a trial of the OX40 agonist ivuxolimab. CDR3 sequence: CASSYSKAKNIQYF. Written as DNA, the CDR3 is TGTGCCAGCAGTTACTCGAAGGCCAAAAACATTCAGTACTTC.